This T cell receptor beta chain was captured in a study of T cells in Graves' hyperthyroidism and ophthalmopathy. Study summary: Upon initial diagnosis and before any treatment, peripheral blood was collected.

Trimming took 1 base from V and 15 from J; bases not matched to a gene: 8. Germline V gene lookup returns CDR1 SGHTA and CDR2 FQGTGA. CDR3 size: 13 residues. The patients, who ranged from 18 to 65 in age, presented with newly diagnosed hyperthyroidism lasting under 2 months. Exclusion followed for patients with uncontrolled infection, other autoimmune disease, pregnancy or lactation. Amplification of TCR beta CDR3 regions was performed using RNA transcripts as template. In the first-round RT-PCR of the TCR CDR3, the HTBI primer set was used. TCRdb re-called the multiplex PCR reads with MiXCR, one entry per CDR3 protein. The table records about 350,000 distinct CDR3 sequences, more than 11% of them present only once. Details on this clonotype: The antigen is not known.

Study outcomes and limitations: Most clonotypes that expanded in the thyroid above 0.001 also showed up in blood.

The gene calls are TRBV7-3 and TRBJ2-1, with 8 bases matching TRBD1. Material: blood. The clonotype was recovered from a woman aged 25 to 39 with Graves' hyperthyroidism. CDR3 DNA sequence: TGTGCCAGCAGCTTAAAAACAACAGGGGGTCTGTTCTTC. It yields the protein CASSLKTTGGLFF.